The 32 T cell receptor beta chains given below trace back to one sample, sequenced in a study of shared clonotypes between healthy human individuals. CD8 cells regarded as naive lacked CD45RO, were positively chosen for CCR7, and omitted terminally differentiated effector memory CD45RA+ cells. TCRdb keeps only in-frame clones here, not all; method: immunoSEQ multiplex PCR. The top ten clones hold about 1.7% of a sample with around 1,900,000 clones, roughly 93% of them seen once. Material for sequencing was naive CD8+ T cells from PBMCs. Receptor source: a young man in good health. Some clones in this sample may be carry-over from other donors' samples.

The chain is built from TRBV5-4 and TRBJ2-7; 13 nucleotides agree with TRBD2. The CDR3 extends over 15 amino acids. Germline V gene sequence: CDR1 SGHNT, CDR2 YYREEE (reference sequence). With V trimmed by 4 bases and J by 4 bases, 5 bases remained unmatched. The CDR3 is CASSTGLAGAYEQYF. DNA of the CDR3: TGTGCCAGCAGCACAGGACTAGCGGGAGCGTACGAGCAGTACTTC.

This clone was found once. The chain employs TRBV5-1 and TRBJ2-1; tentatively, D is TRBD1 (6 bases). CDR1 and CDR2 (germline): SGHRS, YFSETQ. The germline V and J ends were trimmed by 3 bases and 2 bases, with 15 bases remaining between them. The CDR3 runs to 16 residues. In DNA, the CDR3 is TGCGCCAGCAGCTGGGTACAGGGTAACCCCTACAATGAGCAGTTCTTC. It translates to CASSWVQGNPYNEQFF. The full variable domain, completed using reference TRBV5-1 and TRBJ2-1, is KAGVTQTPRYLIKTRGQQVTLSCSPISGHRSVSWYQQTPGQGLQFLFEYFSETQRNKGNFPGRFSGRQFSNSRSEMNVSTLELGDSALYLCASSWVQGNPYNEQFFGPGTRLTVL.

The chain has TRBV6-6 and TRBJ2-7, with 8 nucleotides matching TRBD1. This CDR3 has 15 residues. The V segment lost 4 bases and the J segment 2 bases; nucleotides outside the gene matches: 7. Germline loops: CDR1 MNHNY, CDR2 SVGAGI (reference sequence). CDR3 amino acids: CASSSQSGGTYEQYF. Written as DNA, the CDR3 is TGTGCCAGCAGTTCCCAATCAGGGGGCACCTACGAGCAGTACTTC.

The chain has TRBV4-1 and TRBJ2-7; a weak D match, TRBD1 (6 bases). Germline V gene sequence: CDR1 MGHRA, CDR2 YSYEKL. Trimming removed 2 bases from V and 3 bases from J, with 17 bases in between. The CDR3 has 16 residues. This CDR3 is CASSQSPGTSFYEQYF. For the CDR3, the DNA is TGCGCCAGCAGCCAATCCCCGGGGACAAGTTTCTACGAGCAGTACTTC.

The chain couples TRBV27 to TRBJ1-1, with 7 bases aligning to TRBD1. Germline V gene data show CDR1 as MNHEY and CDR2 as SMNVEV (reference sequence). The CDR3 length is 13 residues. V was pared by 5 bases and J by 3 bases, with 3 bases of the junction left unmatched. As DNA, the CDR3 is TGTGCCAGCAGTCCGGGACAGTACACTGAAGCTTTCTTT. Protein product: CASSPGQYTEAFF.

The chain joins TRBV6-5 to TRBJ2-2; D gene unclear. V lost 2 bases to trimming and J lost 5 bases, with 9 bases between them. The CDR3 runs to 14 residues. Germline V gives CDR1 MNHEY, CDR2 SVGAGI. CDR3 region: CASSYILATGELFF. Written as DNA, the CDR3 is TGTGCCAGCAGTTACATCTTGGCAACCGGGGAGCTGTTTTTT.

The CDR3 sequence is CATGLALWETQYF. CDR3 DNA sequence: TGTGCCACGGGACTAGCTTTGTGGGAGACCCAGTACTTC. The J gene is TRBJ2-5, the V gene TRBV10-3; 9 bases map to TRBD2. This CDR3 is built from 13 residues. The V gene's germline CDR1 is ENHRY and CDR2 SYGVKD. J lost 5 bases, V lost 10 bases, and 8 bases had no gene match.

The CDR3 sequence is CASSLNARGSEYGYTF. The CDR3 bases are TGTGCCAGCAGTTTAAATGCTAGGGGTTCGGAGTATGGCTACACCTTC. This chain links TRBV27 with TRBJ1-2, with a weak D call TRBD1 (5 bases). V was cut by 2 bases and J by 5 bases, with 18 bases left in between. Per the germline V gene, CDR1 is MNHEY and CDR2 is SMNVEV (reference sequence). The CDR3 length is 16 residues.

V and J are TRBV25-1 and TRBJ2-3; D not certain. V was pared by 6 bases and J by 0 bases, with 7 bases between. The CDR3 has 13 amino acids. Germline V gene lookup returns CDR1 MGHDK and CDR2 SYGVNS. CDR3 in amino acids: CASSARSTDTQYF. The CDR3 DNA reads TGTGCCAGCAGCGCCCGTAGCACAGATACGCAGTATTTT. The variable domain in full, completed from reference TRBV25-1 and TRBJ2-3, reads EADIYQTPRYLVIGTGKKITLECSQTMGHDKMYWYQQDPGMELHLIHYSYGVNSTEKGDLSSESTVSRIRTEHFPLTLESARPSHTSQYLCASSARSTDTQYFGPGTRLTVL.

The chain recombines TRBV18 with TRBJ2-6, with D possibly matching TRBD1 (6 bases). The V gene's germline CDR1 is KGHSH and CDR2 LQKENI. The length of the CDR3 is 18 residues. The V end was cut by 3 bases, the J end by 1 base, with 16 bases between. The DNA of the CDR3 is TGTGCCAGCTCACCGACGCCTATTGACAGGTCTGGGGCCAACGTCCTGACTTTC. It encodes CASSPTPIDRSGANVLTF.

The V gene is TRBV9, the J gene TRBJ1-4; perhaps TRBD1 as D (5 bases). Trimming stripped 4 bases from V and 1 base from J, with 11 bases between. Germline CDR1 reads SGDLS; CDR2 reads YYNGEE. The CDR3 sequence is 15 residues long. CDR3 residues: CASSSAGGTNEKLFF. The DNA of the CDR3 is TGTGCCAGCAGCTCCGCGGGGGGAACTAATGAAAAACTGTTTTTT.

On this clone: The sample holds other DNA sequences that translate to the same CDR3. V is TRBV25-1 and J is TRBJ2-7; unclear D gene. Trimming pared 2 bases from V and 0 bases from J, leaving 2 bases between. Germline V gives CDR1 MGHDK, CDR2 SYGVNS. The CDR3 totals 12 residues. The CDR3 bases are TGTGCCAGCAGTGAAGGCTCCTACGAGCAGTACTTC. Amino acids: CASSEGSYEQYF.

This chain uses TRBV9 with TRBJ2-7, with 8 bases lining up with TRBD2. V lost 0 bases to trimming and J lost 5 bases; unmatched junction nucleotides: 7. This CDR3 has 15 residues. CDR1 is SGDLS and CDR2 is YYNGEE in the germline V gene. The chain's CDR3 is CASSVAGRAGHEQYF. The CDR3, as DNA: TGTGCCAGCAGCGTAGCCGGGAGGGCAGGCCACGAGCAGTACTTC.

The chain joins TRBV11-2 to TRBJ2-7, with unresolved D. Germline CDR1 SGHAT, CDR2 FQNNGV. The CDR3 is made up of 16 amino acids. V lost 0 bases to trimming and J lost 3 bases, with 15 bases between them. The CDR3 loop is CASSLEAQIPRYEQYF. The CDR3 DNA reads as TGTGCCAGCAGCTTAGAGGCTCAGATTCCCCGCTACGAGCAGTACTTC.

Concerning this clone itself: This same CDR3 is encoded by further DNA sequences in the sample. CDR3 in amino acids: CSVSGGTEAFF. CDR3 nucleotide sequence: TGCAGCGTTTCGGGTGGTACTGAAGCTTTCTTT. The chain combines TRBV29-1 with TRBJ1-1; D is unresolved. V gave up 5 bases and J gave up 5 bases, with 9 bases separating them. The germline V gene encodes CDR1 SQVTM and CDR2 ANQGSEA. This CDR3 has 11 amino acids.

Points on this clone: The identical CDR3 is also encoded by other nucleotide sequences in the sample. CDR3 loop: CASSPPGYEQYF. The CDR3 region has the DNA TGCGCCAGCAGCCCCCCAGGCTACGAGCAGTACTTC. This chain connects TRBV5-1 to TRBJ2-7; no reliable D call. V was clipped by 4 bases and J by 3 bases, with 8 bases between them. This CDR3 is built from 12 residues. Germline-derived CDR1 and CDR2 are SGHRS and YFSETQ.

The rearrangement joins TRBV28 to TRBJ2-7; TRBD2 agrees at 12 bases. From germline, CDR1 is MDHEN and CDR2 SYDVKM. This CDR3 has 17 amino acids. Trimming took 4 bases from V and 0 from J; bases not matched to a gene: 7. The CDR3 DNA sequence: TGTGCCAGCAGTTCGGTAGGACTAGCGGGACCCTCCTACGAGCAGTACTTC. It specifies CASSSVGLAGPSYEQYF.

The V call is TRBV19, the J call TRBJ2-1; no clear D. Germline CDR1 LNHDA, CDR2 SQIVND (reference sequence). Trimming removed 8 bases at V and 6 bases at J, with 14 bases between. This CDR3 has 13 residues. CDR3 in DNA: TGTGCCAGTCGGCAGGTGTCCAGCAATGAGCAGTTCTTC. This translates into CASRQVSSNEQFF.

As concerns this clone: Other DNA variants within this sample encode the same CDR3. The chain couples TRBV10-3 to TRBJ1-5; D is unresolved. V was pared by 0 bases and J by 7 bases, with 7 bases between. The CDR3 sequence is 13 residues long. The germline gives CDR1 ENHRY, CDR2 SYGVKD. This CDR3 is CAISESGSQPQHF. The CDR3 coding sequence is TGTGCCATCAGTGAGTCAGGCAGCCAGCCCCAGCATTTT.

CDR3: CASSQDLGVGQGAPWEKLFF. CDR3 bases: TGCGCCAGCAGCCAAGATCTAGGGGTGGGACAGGGGGCGCCTTGGGAAAAACTGTTTTTT. The chain recombines TRBV4-3 with TRBJ1-4; TRBD1 aligns across 12 bases. This CDR3 is built from 20 residues. Germline-derived CDR1 and CDR2 are LGHNA and YSLEER. The V and J ends lost 0 bases and 8 bases, in that order; junction bases with no gene match: 16.

Comments on this clone: Other DNA sequences within the sample encode an identical CDR3. V gene TRBV5-6 combines with J gene TRBJ2-1; 11 positions match TRBD2. CDR1 is SGHDT and CDR2 is YYEEEE in the germline V gene. CDR3 length equals 15 residues. With 2 bases clipped from V and 3 bases from J, the junction kept 1 base outside the gene matches. CDR3 nucleotide sequence: TGTGCCAGCAGCTTCGGGACTAGCGGCTACAATGAGCAGTTCTTC. It specifies CASSFGTSGYNEQFF. The variable domain in full, completed from reference TRBV5-6 and TRBJ2-1, reads DAGVTQSPTHLIKTRGQQVTLRCSPKSGHDTVSWYQQALGQGPQFIFQYYEEEERQRGNFPDRFSGHQFPNYSSELNVNALLLGDSALYLCASSFGTSGYNEQFFGPGTRLTVL.

This clone was seen only once. The chain joins TRBV4-1 to TRBJ2-7; the match to TRBD2 covers 11 bases. Trimming at V came to 3 bases and at J to 5 bases, leaving 9 bases not matched to a gene. The germline V gene encodes CDR1 MGHRA and CDR2 YSYEKL. The CDR3 runs 16 residues. The DNA of the CDR3 is TGCGCCAGCAGCCATGTAGCGGGAGGGCCAAGCGACGAGCAGTACTTC. Residues: CASSHVAGGPSDEQYF.

This clone was seen just once. CDR3 sequence (DNA): TGTGCCTGGAGTGTATTAGCGGGAGGGCCTGTTGAGCAGTTCTTC. Translation gives CAWSVLAGGPVEQFF. The chain combines TRBV30 with TRBJ2-1; 11 nucleotides line up with TRBD2. From germline, CDR1 is GTSNPN and CDR2 SVGIG (reference sequence). The CDR3 runs 15 residues. The ends lost 0 bases at V and 9 bases at J; junction bases unmatched: 7.

J is TRBJ2-7 and V is TRBV28, with 7 bases matching TRBD1. V trimming: 5 bases; J trimming: 4 bases; junction bases outside the gene matches: 11. The CDR3 sequence is 15 residues long. The V gene's germline CDR1 is MDHEN and CDR2 SYDVKM. The CDR3 coding sequence is TGTGCCAGCAGTCTCCCCGGGACAGACTCGTACGAGCAGTACTTC. It is translated as CASSLPGTDSYEQYF.

CDR3 DNA sequence: TGCAGCGTTGAAGGGACGGAAATGCAGACCCAGTACTTC. Its translation is CSVEGTEMQTQYF. The chain uses TRBV29-1 and TRBJ2-5; D gene unclear. Deletions cut 1 base from V and 6 bases from J, with 12 bases between. This CDR3 comprises 13 residues. Germline V lookup: CDR1 SQVTM, CDR2 ANQGSEA.

V gene TRBV2 combines with J gene TRBJ2-7, with a tentative D call TRBD2 (7 bases). Looked up from germline, CDR1 is SNHLY and CDR2 is FYNNEI. This CDR3 has 15 amino acids. Deletions cut 1 base from V and 0 bases from J, with 10 bases between. Here the CDR3 reads CASSEGGGRSYEQYF. As DNA, the CDR3 is TGTGCCAGCAGTGAAGGGGGGGGCCGCTCCTACGAGCAGTACTTC. Drawing the rest from reference TRBV2 and TRBJ2-7, the complete variable domain is EPEVTQTPSHQVTQMGQEVILRCVPISNHLYFYWYRQILGQKVEFLVSFYNNEISEKSEIFDDQFSVERPDGSNFTLKIRSTKLEDSAMYFCASSEGGGRSYEQYFGPGTRLTVT.

There are a few counts of this clone. This sample also contains other DNA sequences that code for the same CDR3. This sequence joins TRBV6-1 and TRBJ2-7, with D unclear. Germline V CDR1 and CDR2: MNHNS, SASEGT. The V and J ends lost 2 bases and 2 bases respectively, with 13 bases between them. This CDR3 region has 15 residues. Here the CDR3 DNA reads TGTGCCAGCAGTGAACTGGGTGGCGTTCCCTACGAGCAGTACTTC. Its protein product is CASSELGGVPYEQYF.

The chain carries TRBV18 and TRBJ2-7; 7 bases align to TRBD1. The trim removed 3 bases at V and 3 bases at J, leaving 8 bases unmatched. This CDR3 is built from 15 residues. Germline-derived CDR1 and CDR2 are KGHSH and LQKENI. The CDR3 protein is CASSPPDRVHYEQYF. The CDR3 DNA sequence: TGTGCCAGCTCACCCCCAGACAGGGTTCACTACGAGCAGTACTTC.

The chain combines TRBV7-2 with TRBJ2-7; the D gene is possibly TRBD2 (5 bases). The CDR3 is 15 residues long. CDR1 and CDR2 from the germline V gene are SGHTA and FQGNSA. V was cut by 3 bases and J by 3 bases, with 15 bases left in between. CDR3 coding DNA: TGTGCCAGCAGCTTGGAGGCCCCGAGGATCTACGAGCAGTACTTC. This translates into CASSLEAPRIYEQYF.

The chain couples TRBV7-3 to TRBJ2-1; 9 bases line up with TRBD2. This CDR3 is 15 amino acids long. The germline V gene encodes CDR1 SGHTA and CDR2 FQGTGA. The trim removed 5 bases at V and 2 bases at J, leaving 4 bases unmatched. The CDR3 bases are TGTGCCAGCAGCCCCAGCGGGGGGACCTACAATGAGCAGTTCTTC. Encoded protein: CASSPSGGTYNEQFF.

The chain links TRBV4-2 to TRBJ2-3; D is undetermined. The ends were cut back, 0 bases at V and 4 bases at J, with 11 bases in the middle. The CDR3 covers 15 residues. In germline, CDR1 is LGHNA, CDR2 YNFKEQ. CDR3 bases: TGTGCCAGCAGCCAAGAAAAGTTGGTGTCAGATACGCAGTATTTT. Protein product: CASSQEKLVSDTQYF.

The chain couples TRBV7-3 to TRBJ1-4, with D possibly matching TRBD1 (5 bases). The V and J ends lost 1 base and 8 bases respectively, with 17 bases between them. The CDR3 sequence is 16 residues long. CDR1 and CDR2 (germline): SGHTA, FQGTGA. CDR3 loop: CASSLSSVGRDEKLFF. CDR3 in DNA: TGTGCCAGCAGCTTAAGTTCGGTGGGCAGGGACGAAAAACTGTTTTTT.